Listed here is a single T cell receptor beta chain. Its target is unknown. Trimming cost V 2 bases and J 4 bases; bases outside gene matches: 5. From germline, CDR1 is SGHRS and CDR2 YFSETQ. The CDR3 spans 15 residues. This entry is derived from a study of a mutant IDH1 vaccine in newly diagnosed glioma. Study information: Patients had received radiotherapy, temozolomide, or both previously, most receiving both. Findings and caveats of the study: Changes in top peripheral clonotypes did not appear linked to pseudoprogression.

Indicated time point: week 5, during vaccination. Each dose delivered 300 ug of mutant IDH1 20-mer peptide subcutaneously with imiquimod. The table came from immunoSEQ multiplex PCR; TCRdb's copy has only in-frame clones and leaves some out. The repertoire holds around 58,000 clones, with about 86% as singletons. Sequences were derived from PBMCs, sampled from a glioma patient whose treatment included an IDH1 peptide vaccine. This chain joins TRBV5-1 and TRBJ2-1; 8 bases map to TRBD1. This receptor was obtained from a young man with glioma. CDR3 protein: CASSLGQGIYNEQFF. The DNA of the CDR3 is TGCGCCAGCAGCTTAGGACAGGGTATTTACAATGAGCAGTTCTTC.